What follows are 31 T cell receptor beta chains derived from one specimen sequenced in a study of beta chain features in type 1 diabetes. Expressed TCRB transcripts were sequenced because the entire RNA isolate underwent reverse transcription. Sequencing was performed with immunoSEQ multiplex PCR; in TCRdb, only in-frame clones are kept and a portion is missing. Here the sample spans some 410,000 clones, approximately 15% being singletons. Sequenced material: naive CD4+ T cells from blood. The receptors derive from a man in his thirties or forties in good health.

In its sample, this clone was seen a few times. V gene TRBV7-2 combines with J gene TRBJ2-1, with no clear D. CDR1 is SGHTA, CDR2 FQGNSA, per germline. This CDR3 has 16 residues. Trimming shortened V by 1 base and J by 4 bases, and 14 bases separated the two germline ends. The DNA of the CDR3 is TGTGCCAGCAGCTTAGGTTCGAGCTTAGCTTACAATGAGCAGTTCTTC. Translation: CASSLGSSLAYNEQFF.

This clone was seen only a few times. This CDR3 is CASSLLIPHEQFF. In nucleotides, the CDR3 is TGTGCCAGCAGCTTATTGATCCCGCATGAGCAGTTCTTC. The chain is built from TRBV13 and TRBJ2-1; no clear D. Germline V gene sequence: CDR1 PRHDT, CDR2 FYEKMQ (reference sequence). V shed 2 bases and J shed 8 bases, with 10 bases lying between them. This CDR3 is 13 amino acids long.

There are a few counts of this clone. This rearrangement joins TRBV15 to TRBJ2-2, with D tentatively TRBD1 (5 bases). This CDR3 has 15 residues. The V end was cut by 2 bases, the J end by 7 bases, with 14 bases between. Germline V lookup: CDR1 LNHNV, CDR2 YYDKDF (reference sequence). The chain's CDR3 is CATSRNSGLDGELFF. The DNA of the CDR3 is TGTGCCACCAGCAGAAATTCAGGGTTGGACGGGGAGCTGTTTTTT.

This clone was observed a handful of times. The CDR3 loop reads CASSLGGGRDTQYF. The CDR3, as DNA: TGTGCCAGCAGCTTAGGCGGGGGCCGGGATACGCAGTATTTT. This chain connects TRBV11-2 to TRBJ2-3; tentatively, D is TRBD2 (7 bases). The CDR3 covers 14 residues. Germline V gene data show CDR1 as SGHAT and CDR2 as FQNNGV. Trimming pared 1 base from V and 6 bases from J, leaving 11 bases between.

The gene calls are TRBV7-9 and TRBJ2-4; D gene uncertain. The CDR3 loop spans 15 amino acids. Germline values: CDR1 SEHNR, CDR2 FQNEAQ (reference sequence). The V and J ends lost 5 bases and 1 base respectively, with 12 bases between them. CDR3 protein: CASSPEGWAKNIQYF. The CDR3 DNA sequence: TGTGCCAGCAGCCCGGAAGGGTGGGCCAAAAACATTCAGTACTTC.

To note about this clone: The junction shows a germline mismatch at one end, possibly a read error. The J gene is TRBJ1-2, the V gene TRBV29-1, with D perhaps matching TRBD1 (6 bases). The CDR3 totals 10 residues. Per the germline V gene, CDR1 is SQVTM and CDR2 is ANQGSEA. The CDR3 reads CSVERGGTAF. CDR3 nucleotide sequence: TGCAGCGTTGAGCGGGGGGGCACCGCCTTC.

This clone occurred many times. CDR3 bases: TGTGCCATCAGTGGCGCCTCTGGGGCCAACGTCCTGACTTTC. This sequence encodes CAISGASGANVLTF. The V gene is TRBV10-3, the J gene TRBJ2-6, with D uncertain. The CDR3 sequence is 14 residues long. The V gene's germline CDR1 is ENHRY and CDR2 SYGVKD. V was clipped by 4 bases and J by 0 bases, with 4 bases between them.

The chain is built from TRBV19 and TRBJ2-2; 7 nucleotides line up with TRBD1. The CDR3 length is 13 residues. CDR1 LNHDA and CDR2 SQIVND come from the germline V gene (reference sequence). After removal of 3 bases from V and 7 bases from J, the junction contained 2 bases not matched to a gene. CDR3 sequence (DNA): TGTGCCAGTAGTATGACAGGGTTCGGGGAGCTGTTTTTT. Encoded protein: CASSMTGFGELFF.

This clone was counted only a few times. This rearrangement joins TRBV18 to TRBJ1-2; possibly TRBD1 for D (6 bases). CDR3 length equals 14 residues. The germline V gene has CDR1 KGHSH and CDR2 LQKENI. The V gene lost 4 bases and the J gene lost 4 bases, with 13 bases spanning the gap. The CDR3 sequence: CASSLRDITYGYTF. CDR3 nucleotide sequence: TGTGCCAGCTCACTCCGGGACATAACCTATGGCTACACCTTC. The whole variable domain, filled in from reference TRBV18 and TRBJ1-2, reads NAGVMQNPRHLVRRRGQEARLRCSPMKGHSHVYWYRQLPEEGLKFMVYLQKENIIDESGMPKERFSAEFPKEGPSILRIQQVVRGDSAAYFCASSLRDITYGYTFGSGTRLTVV.

This clone was found a few times. The CDR3 coding sequence is TGTGCCAGCAGTTCTCAGCGGAGCTACGAGCAGTACGTC. Translated, it gives CASSSQRSYEQYV. The gene calls are TRBV6-6 and TRBJ2-7; possible D gene TRBD2, 5 bases. Trimming shortened V by 4 bases and J by 3 bases, and 10 bases separated the two germline ends. CDR1 and CDR2 from the germline V gene are MNHNY and SVGAGI (reference sequence). The CDR3 runs 13 residues.

This clone came up a few times. This chain joins TRBV6-5 and TRBJ2-7; D possibly corresponds to TRBD1 (5 bases). CDR3 length: 11 residues. Deletions cut 4 bases from V and 5 bases from J, with 6 bases between. Germline V gene data show CDR1 as MNHEY and CDR2 as SVGAGI. The DNA for the CDR3 is TGTGCCAGCAGTTCAGGGAACGAGCAGTACTTC. It is translated as CASSSGNEQYF.

This clone was seen a handful of times. J is TRBJ1-1 and V is TRBV4-3; D uncertain. The germline gives CDR1 LGHNA, CDR2 YSLEER. V was pared by 0 bases and J by 6 bases, with 11 bases between. This CDR3 is 14 amino acids long. This CDR3 is CASSQDRGTAEAFF. DNA for the CDR3: TGCGCCAGCAGCCAAGATCGGGGTACGGCTGAAGCTTTCTTT.

The genes are TRBV5-1 and TRBJ2-1; D gene ambiguous. Between the trimmed V and J ends, which lost 4 bases and 2 bases, there was a span of 13 bases. The CDR3 has 15 residues. Germline-derived CDR1 and CDR2 are SGHRS and YFSETQ. CDR3 in DNA: TGCGCCAGCAGCCCCTGGCTTGAAACCTACAATGAGCAGTTCTTC. The encoded protein is CASSPWLETYNEQFF.

The V call is TRBV18, the J call TRBJ1-2, with D maybe TRBD1 (6 bases). The germline V gene has CDR1 KGHSH and CDR2 LQKENI. Trimming removed 0 bases at V and 4 bases at J, with 9 bases between. This CDR3 has 14 residues. CDR3 DNA: TGTGCCAGCTCACCACCGTCACAGGGCTATGGCTACACCTTC. Protein sequence: CASSPPSQGYGYTF.

V gene TRBV7-2 combines with J gene TRBJ2-1; D call uncertain. The length of the CDR3 is 18 residues. V was cut by 1 base and J by 9 bases, with 25 bases left in between. Germline V gene lookup returns CDR1 SGHTA and CDR2 FQGNSA. CDR3 nucleotides: TGTGCCAGCAGCTTAGTCACTTTCGGCGCTTCGCTTCTCAGTGAGCAGTTCTTC. Protein product: CASSLVTFGASLLSEQFF.

This clone was seen more than once but under ten times. This chain connects TRBV25-1 to TRBJ2-5; a possible D gene is TRBD2 (7 bases). Germline CDR1 is MGHDK and CDR2 is SYGVNS. Trimming removed 1 base at V and 9 bases at J, with 18 bases between. The CDR3 spans 15 residues. The CDR3 coding sequence is TGTGCCAGCAGTGAATCCGGGGGGCCGGTCATGGCCCAGTACTTC. Translated, it gives CASSESGGPVMAQYF.

The V and J genes are TRBV29-1 and TRBJ2-2; D remains ambiguous. Trimming shortened V by 4 bases and J by 2 bases, and 14 bases separated the two germline ends. Per the germline V gene, CDR1 is SQVTM and CDR2 is ANQGSEA. This CDR3 comprises 15 residues. CDR3 amino acids: CSVVDSTTNTGELFF. DNA for the CDR3: TGCAGCGTTGTCGATAGCACCACTAACACCGGGGAGCTGTTTTTT.

DNA of the CDR3: TGTGCTAGTGGTTTGGGCAATGAGCAGTTCTTC. It yields the protein CASGLGNEQFF. V usage is TRBV12-5 and J usage is TRBJ2-1; D unresolved. Trimming removed 1 base at V and 6 bases at J, with 1 base between. The length of the CDR3 is 11 residues. Per the germline V gene, CDR1 is LGHNT and CDR2 is FRNRAP.

The CDR3 spells CASSTKGNQPQHF. The CDR3 bases are TGTGCCAGCTCAACGAAGGGGAATCAGCCCCAGCATTTT. This rearrangement joins TRBV18 to TRBJ1-5; maybe TRBD1 (5 bases). CDR1 is KGHSH, CDR2 LQKENI, per germline. Trimming shortened V by 5 bases and J by 4 bases, and 9 bases separated the two germline ends. The CDR3 is 13 residues long.

This chain joins TRBV21-1 and TRBJ2-7. TRBV21-1 is annotated as a pseudogene. The CDR3 is made up of 16 amino acids. DNA of the CDR3: TGTGCCAGCAGCAAAGGTTTAGGTACCCTTTCCTACGAGCAGTACGTC. It yields the protein CASSKGLGTLSYEQYV.

This clone was seen many times. The rearrangement links TRBV25-1 to TRBJ2-5; D perhaps matches TRBD1 (7 bases). Between the trimmed V and J ends, which lost 3 bases and 9 bases, there was a span of 20 bases. The V gene's germline CDR1 is MGHDK and CDR2 SYGVNS. This CDR3 is built from 15 residues. The CDR3 loop is CASSEGQGGPTAQYF. CDR3 bases: TGTGCCAGCAGTGAGGGGCAGGGGGGCCCAACGGCCCAGTACTTC.

The V and J genes are TRBV4-2 and TRBJ1-3; D may be TRBD1 (5 bases). CDR1 and CDR2 (germline): LGHNA, YNFKEQ. Trimming cost V 3 bases and J 1 base, with 10 bases left between them. There are 15 residues in the CDR3. The CDR3, as DNA: TGTGCCAGCAGCCAGGAAACAGGTTCTGGAAACACCATATATTTT. It specifies CASSQETGSGNTIYF.

CDR3: CASSNIQLAKNIQYF. In DNA form, the CDR3 reads TGCGCCAGCAGCAACATACAATTAGCCAAAAACATTCAGTACTTC. The chain has TRBV4-1 and TRBJ2-4; D ambiguous. V lost 5 bases and J lost 0, with 11 bases in between. This CDR3 spans 15 amino acids. Germline lookup yields CDR1 MGHRA and CDR2 YSYEKL.

This clone was found a few times. The chain has TRBV27 and TRBJ2-7; 9 nucleotides align to TRBD1. This CDR3 spans 8 amino acids. Looked up from germline, CDR1 is MNHEY and CDR2 is SMNVEV (reference sequence). CDR3: CASKGQGV. The CDR3 DNA reads TGTGCCAGCAAGGGACAGGGCGTG.

This clone was detected a few times. V is TRBV29-1 and J is TRBJ1-1; no clear D gene. V lost 4 bases to trimming and J lost 2 bases, with 17 bases between them. CDR1 SQVTM and CDR2 ANQGSEA come from the germline V gene. The CDR3 runs to 15 residues. CDR3 sequence reads: CSVGVPMGLNTEAFF. As DNA, the CDR3 is TGCAGCGTTGGGGTCCCCATGGGCCTAAACACTGAAGCTTTCTTT.

This clone came up a few times. This rearrangement joins TRBV6-5 to TRBJ2-7; a weak D match, TRBD2 (6 bases). V lost 8 bases, J lost 2 bases, and 13 bases lay in between. The CDR3 contains 13 residues. Germline CDR1 and CDR2: MNHEY and SVGAGI. CDR3 nucleotides: TGTGCCAGCTGTCTAGCGCCGACCTACGAGCAGTACTTC. Its translation: CASCLAPTYEQYF.

This clone was recorded a few times. The V and J genes are TRBV7-2 and TRBJ2-1; 8 bases are shared with TRBD2. This CDR3 is built from 15 residues. Trimming at V came to 5 bases and at J to 8 bases, leaving 11 bases not matched to a gene. CDR1 is SGHTA and CDR2 is FQGNSA in the germline V gene. The CDR3 DNA reads TGTGCCAGCAGCCCTCGGACTAGCTTTCTGGATGAGCAGTTCTTC. Translated, it gives CASSPRTSFLDEQFF.

The chain joins TRBV18 to TRBJ1-2, with D unclear. Trimming took off 2 bases at V and 4 bases at J, with 14 bases between the two ends. There are 15 residues in the CDR3. Per germline, CDR1 KGHSH and CDR2 LQKENI. CDR3 coding DNA: TGTGCCAGCTCACCAATGGCGGAACTCTTCTATGGCTACACCTTC. Protein: CASSPMAELFYGYTF. The variable domain in full, with the rest retrieved from reference TRBV18 and TRBJ1-2, is NAGVMQNPRHLVRRRGQEARLRCSPMKGHSHVYWYRQLPEEGLKFMVYLQKENIIDESGMPKERFSAEFPKEGPSILRIQQVVRGDSAAYFCASSPMAELFYGYTFGSGTRLTVV.

This rearrangement joins TRBV30 to TRBJ2-5, with a tentative D call TRBD2 (5 bases). The germline CDR1 and CDR2 sequences are GTSNPN and SVGIG (reference sequence). The V end lost 4 bases, the J end lost 5 bases, and 17 bases lay between the germline ends. CDR3 length: 14 residues. The CDR3 DNA reads TGTGCCTGGACTCAAAGGCGGGTTGGGGAGACCCAGTACTTC. Its protein product is CAWTQRRVGETQYF.

The rearrangement joins TRBV30 to TRBJ2-1, with 11 bases lining up with TRBD2. Germline V gene sequence: CDR1 GTSNPN, CDR2 SVGIG (reference sequence). The ends lost 1 base at V and 3 bases at J; junction bases unmatched: 5. The CDR3 extends over 16 amino acids. As DNA, the CDR3 is TGTGCCTGGAGTGCGACTAGCGGGATCGTCTACAATGAGCAGTTCTTC. Translating it yields CAWSATSGIVYNEQFF.

This chain links TRBV6-6 with TRBJ2-6; D remains unclear. With 8 bases removed from V and 4 bases from J, the gap between germline ends came to 18 bases. The CDR3 loop spans 16 amino acids. The germline V gene encodes CDR1 MNHNY and CDR2 SVGAGI (reference sequence). In DNA form, the CDR3 reads TGTGCCAGCCGTCCCCGATCCGGACCCGGGGCCAACGTCCTGACTTTC. It specifies CASRPRSGPGANVLTF.